The entry below gives a single T cell receptor beta chain sequence along with its context. The data were obtained in a study of T cell repertoires in ileal Crohn's disease. The V gene lost 11 bases and the J gene lost 5 bases, with 18 bases spanning the gap. Per the germline V gene, CDR1 is MNHEY and CDR2 is SVGAGI. This CDR3 is built from 14 residues. Around 500 nanograms of biopsy DNA per sample underwent TCRB immunosequencing. Produced via immunoSEQ multiplex PCR; TCRdb's table is partial and in-frame only. The repertoire holds some 15,000 clones, with roughly 85% as singletons. V gene TRBV6-5 combines with J gene TRBJ2-2; possibly TRBD2 for D (7 bases). This receptor was identified in an adult with Crohn's disease. Material: ileal tissue. CDR3 DNA sequence: TGTGCCTCTAGGGGGGGGGCCCGGACCGGGGAGCTGTTTTTT. Encoded protein: CASRGGARTGELFF.